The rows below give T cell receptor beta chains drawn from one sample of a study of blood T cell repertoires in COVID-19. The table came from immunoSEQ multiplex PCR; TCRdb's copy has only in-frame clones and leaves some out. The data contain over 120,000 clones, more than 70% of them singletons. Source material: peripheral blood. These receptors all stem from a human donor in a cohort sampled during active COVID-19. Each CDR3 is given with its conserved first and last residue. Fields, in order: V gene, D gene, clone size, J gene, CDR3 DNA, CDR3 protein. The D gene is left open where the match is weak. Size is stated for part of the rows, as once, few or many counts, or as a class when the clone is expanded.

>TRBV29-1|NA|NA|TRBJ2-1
TGCAGCGTTGAGGAAACCGGAGGTCCCAGCTCCTACAATGAGCAGTTCTTC
CSVEETGGPSSYNEQFF
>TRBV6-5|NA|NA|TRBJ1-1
TGTGCCAGCGTTCTGAGGGAGGGTACTGAAGCTTTCTTT
CASVLREGTEAFF
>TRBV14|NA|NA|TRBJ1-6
TGTGCCAGCAGCCAAGATCCAGGGAATGGTTCACCCCTCCACTTT
CASSQDPGNGSPLHF
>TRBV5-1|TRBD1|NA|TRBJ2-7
TGCGCCAGCAGCCCACGGACAGGGGGCTCCTACGAGCAGTACTTC
CASSPRTGGSYEQYF
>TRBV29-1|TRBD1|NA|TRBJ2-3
TGCAGCCCGAGGGACAGGGACTCGGGTACGCAGTATTTT
CSPRDRDSGTQYF
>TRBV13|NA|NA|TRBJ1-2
TGTGCCAGCAGCCTTTCCTTGGATAGCTTCTATGGCTACACCTTC
CASSLSLDSFYGYTF
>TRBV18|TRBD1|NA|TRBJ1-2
TGTGCCAGCTCACAGACAGGGGAGGGCTATGGCTACACCTTC
CASSQTGEGYGYTF
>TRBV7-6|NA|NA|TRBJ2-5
TGTGCCAGCAGCCCGAGGAGGGAGGAGACCCAGTACTTC
CASSPRREETQYF
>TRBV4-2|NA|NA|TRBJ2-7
TGTGCCAGCAGCCAGAGTACTCGGCTAGCTTCCTACGAGCAGTACTTC
CASSQSTRLASYEQYF
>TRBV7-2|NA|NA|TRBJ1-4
TGTGCCAGCAGCAAGAGGGTTAATGAAAAACTGTTTTTT
CASSKRVNEKLFF
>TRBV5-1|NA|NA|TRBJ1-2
TGCGCCAGCAGCTTAGGACAACCCTATGGCTACACCTTC
CASSLGQPYGYTF
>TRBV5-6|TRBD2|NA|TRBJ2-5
TGTGCCAGCAGCTTGAGCGGGATGGAGACCCAGTACTTC
CASSLSGMETQYF
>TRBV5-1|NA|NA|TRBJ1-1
TGCGCCAGCAGCTCGGAACAAGGAGGGGACACTGAAGCTTTCTTT
CASSSEQGGDTEAFF
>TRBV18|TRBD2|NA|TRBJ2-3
TGTGCCAGCTCCAGGACTAGCGGGGCGGCGGATACGCAGTATTTT
CASSRTSGAADTQYF
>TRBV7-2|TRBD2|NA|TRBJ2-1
TGTGCCAGCAGCTTAAGGACTAGCGGCCATGAGCAGTTCTTC
CASSLRTSGHEQFF
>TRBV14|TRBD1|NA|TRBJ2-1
TGTGCCAGCAGCCAACTATCAAGGACAGGGCAGTTCTTC
CASSQLSRTGQFF
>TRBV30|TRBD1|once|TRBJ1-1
TGTGCCTGGAGTGGGACAGGGGGGTCTGAAGCTTTCTTT
CAWSGTGGSEAFF
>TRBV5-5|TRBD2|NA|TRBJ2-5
TGTGCCAGCAGTCCTAGCGGGGGGCAAGAGACCCAGTACTTC
CASSPSGGQETQYF
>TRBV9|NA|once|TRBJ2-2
TGTGCCAGCACAGGGGCAGGGAACACCGGGGAGCTGTTTTTT
CASTGAGNTGELFF
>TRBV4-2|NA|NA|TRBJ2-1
TGTGCCAGCAGCCGCGACGGGGACTCCTACAATGAGCAGTTCTTC
CASSRDGDSYNEQFF
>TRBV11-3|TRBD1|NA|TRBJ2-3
TGTGCCAGCAGCTCCAGGACAGGGGAAGATACGCAGTATTTT
CASSSRTGEDTQYF
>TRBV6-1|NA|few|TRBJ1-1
TGTGCCAGCAGTGAAGGAGTAAGTGACATGAACACTGAAGCTTTCTTT
CASSEGVSDMNTEAFF
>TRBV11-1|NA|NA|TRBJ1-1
TGTGCCAGCAGCTTTGTTCAGGGGAGCACTGAAGCTTTCTTT
CASSFVQGSTEAFF
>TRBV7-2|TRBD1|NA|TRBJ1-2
TGTGCCAGCAGCTTAGGGACAGGGGCCTACTATGGCTACACCTTC
CASSLGTGAYYGYTF
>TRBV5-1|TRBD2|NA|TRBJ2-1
TGCGCCAGCAGCCTTAGCGGGAGCTCCTACAATGAGCAGTTCTTC
CASSLSGSSYNEQFF
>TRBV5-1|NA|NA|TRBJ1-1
TGCGCCAGCAGCGGACTAATCGGGACCAGGGCAAACACTGAAGCTTTCTTT
CASSGLIGTRANTEAFF
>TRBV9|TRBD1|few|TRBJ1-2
TGTGCCAGCAGCGTAGGAGAGGGGGCTATAAACTATGGCTACACCTTC
CASSVGEGAINYGYTF
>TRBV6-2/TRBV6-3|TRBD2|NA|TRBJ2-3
TGTGCCAGCAGTCTAGAAGCGGGGGGGATCACAGATACGCAGTATTTT
CASSLEAGGITDTQYF
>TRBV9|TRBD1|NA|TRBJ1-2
TGTGCCAGCAGCGGGAACAGGGGGTATTACTATGGCTACACCTTC
CASSGNRGYYYGYTF
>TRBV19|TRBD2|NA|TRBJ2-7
TGTGCCAGTAGTGCCAGGACTAGCGGGGGGTCCTACGAGCAGTACTTC
CASSARTSGGSYEQYF
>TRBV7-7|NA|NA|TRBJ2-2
TGTGCCAGCAGCCCCTCCGGGACAACGAACACCGGGGAGCTGTTTTTT
CASSPSGTTNTGELFF
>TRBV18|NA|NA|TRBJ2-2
TGTGCCAGCTCACCACGAGACACCGGGGAGCTGTTTTTT
CASSPRDTGELFF
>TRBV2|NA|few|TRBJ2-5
TGTGCCAGCATTTCGACAGGATTGGCGGAGACCCAGTACTTC
CASISTGLAETQYF
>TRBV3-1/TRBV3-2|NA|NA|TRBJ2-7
TGTGCCAGCAGCCAAGAAGTCACACTAGCTCCTAACGAGCAGTACTTC
CASSQEVTLAPNEQYF
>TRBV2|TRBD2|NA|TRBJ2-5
TGTGCCAGCAGTGGACTAGCGGGAAAAGAGACCCAGTACTTC
CASSGLAGKETQYF
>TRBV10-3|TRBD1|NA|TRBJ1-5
TGTGCCATCAGTGAGTCGAGGGTGACAGGGGGTACGGGACCGAATCAGCCCCAGCATTTT
CAISESRVTGGTGPNQPQHF
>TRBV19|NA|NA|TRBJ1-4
TGTGCCAGTAGTAGGGTTCAGGGTGGCACTAATGAAAAACTGTTTTTT
CASSRVQGGTNEKLFF
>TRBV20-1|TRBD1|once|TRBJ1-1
TGCAGTGCCAGACAGGGCATGGCTTTCTTT
CSARQGMAFF
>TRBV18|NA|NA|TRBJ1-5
TGTGCCAGCTCAACGGGACTGGATCAGCCCCAGCATTTT
CASSTGLDQPQHF
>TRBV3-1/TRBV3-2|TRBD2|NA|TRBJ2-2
TGTGCCAGCAGCCAAGATGGACTAGCGGGGGGCAGCGGGGAGCTGTTTTTT
CASSQDGLAGGSGELFF
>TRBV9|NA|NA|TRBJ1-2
TGTGCCAGCAGCGCCTTGCCAGGGAACGGCTACACCTTC
CASSALPGNGYTF